Below, 20 T cell receptor beta chains from the same sample are listed, as sequenced in a study of T cell repertoires in cytomegalovirus infection. TCRdb recomputed calls from the reads with MiXCR, one row per CDR3 protein. Of fewer than 550,000 distinct CDR3 sequences in the sample, around 32% were seen once. Material for sequencing was PBMCs. The receptors shown here come from a human donor in good health (CMV status not recorded). Some clones in this sample may be carry-over from other donors' samples.

This clonotype was detected only a few times. The chain has TRBV19 and TRBJ1-5; a possible D gene is TRBD1 (5 bases). Germline CDR1 is LNHDA and CDR2 is SQIVND (reference sequence). The CDR3 is 15 amino acids. With 4 bases removed from V and 2 bases from J, the gap between germline ends came to 12 bases. The CDR3 DNA reads as TGTGCCAGTAGTAATTTTGGCAGGGGCAATCAGCCCCAGCATTTT. This codes for CASSNFGRGNQPQHF.

The rearrangement uses TRBV27 and TRBJ1-2; 9 positions match TRBD1. The length of the CDR3 is 16 residues. The V and J ends lost 6 bases and 5 bases, in that order; junction bases with no gene match: 13. The V gene's germline CDR1 is MNHEY and CDR2 SMNVEV (reference sequence). The CDR3 sequence: CASSLTSGTGRYGYTF. Written as DNA, the CDR3 is TGTGCCAGCAGCCTAACCTCCGGGACAGGGCGGTATGGCTACACCTTC.

V is TRBV6-2 or TRBV6-3 and J is TRBJ2-1, with 7 nucleotides matching TRBD1. From germline, CDR1 is MNHEY and CDR2 SVGEGT. V was pared by 4 bases and J by 3 bases, with 9 bases of the junction left unmatched. This CDR3 is built from 16 residues. CDR3 sequence (DNA): TGTGCCAGCAGTTCCACCGGGACAGTGCGCTACAATGAGCAGTTCTTC. The encoded protein is CASSSTGTVRYNEQFF.

The chain is built from TRBV4-1 and TRBJ1-3; no clear D. Trimming cost V 2 bases and J 3 bases, with 5 bases left between them. This CDR3 is 13 amino acids long. The germline V gene has CDR1 MGHRA and CDR2 YSYEKL. This CDR3 is CASSQSRGNTIYF. The CDR3 nucleotides are TGCGCCAGCAGCCAAAGCCGTGGAAACACCATATATTTT.

The chain has TRBV6-5 and TRBJ2-3, with D hard to call. Germline V CDR1 and CDR2: MNHEY, SVGAGI. Trimming shortened V by 2 bases and J by 2 bases, and 14 bases separated the two germline ends. The CDR3 loop spans 16 amino acids. CDR3 in DNA: TGTGCCAGCAGTTACGCCGCTATGACGGTCACAGATACGCAGTATTTT. The encoded protein is CASSYAAMTVTDTQYF.

For this clonotype: This may come from a read error, since a much larger clone is one base off. The CDR3 end shows no conserved phenylalanine or tryptophan, and so a read error is likely. J is TRBJ1-2 and V is TRBV7-2, with 7 bases identical to TRBD1. With 5 bases clipped from V and 4 bases from J, the junction kept 7 bases outside the gene matches. This CDR3 region has 14 residues. CDR1 SGHTA and CDR2 FQGNSA come from the germline V gene. The CDR3 bases are TGTGCCAGCAGCCCAGGGACAGACCTCTATGGCTACACCTTA. Its translation is CASSPGTDLYGYTL.

V usage is TRBV6-2 or TRBV6-3 and J usage is TRBJ2-7; 8 positions agree with TRBD1. Germline-derived CDR1 and CDR2 are MNHEY and SVGEGT. Trimming removed 5 bases from V and 3 bases from J; junction bases left unmatched: 6. The CDR3 length is 14 residues. The CDR3 sequence: CASSGGQVLYEQYF. The DNA for the CDR3 is TGTGCCAGCAGTGGGGGACAGGTGCTCTACGAGCAGTACTTC.

This clonotype was detected only a few times. The genes are TRBV11-2 and TRBJ1-2; 9 nucleotides align to TRBD1. Germline V gene sequence: CDR1 SGHAT, CDR2 FQNNGV. Trimming took 4 bases from V and 3 from J; bases not matched to a gene: 15. The CDR3 totals 18 residues. The DNA for the CDR3 is TGTGCCAGCAGCTCAGGACAGGGGCCACCCAAAGGGTACTATGGCTACACCTTC. Its protein product is CASSSGQGPPKGYYGYTF. The complete variable domain, with remaining parts taken from reference TRBV11-2 and TRBJ1-2, reads EAGVAQSPRYKIIEKRQSVAFWCNPISGHATLYWYQQILGQGPKLLIQFQNNGVVDDSQLPKDRFSAERLKGVDSTLKIQPAKLEDSAVYLCASSSGQGPPKGYYGYTFGSGTRLTVV.

Concerning this clonotype itself: The conserved closing phenylalanine or tryptophan is absent in this CDR3, likely reflecting a read error. Because the CDR3's place on the DNA is in doubt, the DNA is left out and the CDR3 is given as listed by TCRdb. CDR3 amino acids: CASSYILAVGYNEQFG. This chain uses TRBV7-3 with TRBJ2-1; TRBD2 was called by the table and not checked on the DNA. The germline gives CDR1 SGHTA, CDR2 FQGTGA. The CDR3 region is 16 residues in length, termini included.

The V gene is TRBV5-1, the J gene TRBJ2-1; 8 nucleotides agree with TRBD1. CDR1 SGHRS and CDR2 YFSETQ come from the germline V gene. J gave up 3 bases and V 3 bases, and 11 bases lay outside the gene matches. CDR3 length: 17 residues. The CDR3 region is CASSWPPTGGYYNEQFF. CDR3 sequence (DNA): TGCGCCAGCAGCTGGCCTCCTACAGGGGGGTACTACAATGAGCAGTTCTTC.

To note about this clonotype: This may be a read error, as it is one base from a much larger clone. V and J are TRBV7-2 and TRBJ2-1; the D is unclear. The germline V gene has CDR1 SGHTA and CDR2 FQGNSA. V lost 1 base and J 10 bases, leaving 17 bases between the germline ends. This CDR3 has 15 residues. For the CDR3, the DNA is TGTGCCAGCAGCTTAGGGCGGTCAGAAAATAAGGAGCAGTTCTTC. This encodes CASSLGRSENKEQFF.

About this clonotype itself: At one end, the junction sequence differs from germline, possibly due to a read error. The V call is TRBV7-9, the J call TRBJ1-2; 8 bases fit TRBD1. Germline V CDR1 and CDR2: SEHNR, FQNEAQ (reference sequence). The CDR3 has 15 amino acids. The CDR3, as DNA: TGTTCCAGCAGCCAATTGGGACAGGCGACCGATGGCTACACCTTC. This codes for CSSSQLGQATDGYTF.

This clonotype showed up many times. The chain is built from TRBV6-1 and TRBJ2-3; 11 bases are a match to TRBD2. The CDR3 is made up of 17 amino acids. V lost 1 base to trimming and J lost 6 bases; unmatched junction nucleotides: 9. Germline values: CDR1 MNHNS, CDR2 SASEGT. The CDR3 DNA reads as TGTGCCAGCAGTGAAGTTATACTAGCGGGGGAAGGGGATACGCAGTATTTT. Residues: CASSEVILAGEGDTQYF.

Turning to this clonotype: A read error may account for a junction end that differs from germline. The chain has TRBV7-8 and TRBJ1-5, with 9 bases matching TRBD1. In germline, CDR1 is SGHVS, CDR2 FQNEAQ. The CDR3 contains 16 residues. The CDR3 region has the DNA TGTGCCAGCAGCGCGACAGGGGGATTCAGCAATCAGCCCCATCATTTT. Its translation is CASSATGGFSNQPHHF.

The chain employs TRBV6-8 and TRBJ1-6; D possibly corresponds to TRBD1 (5 bases). Trimming took 10 bases from V and 0 from J, leaving 13 bases between them. The germline V gene encodes CDR1 MNHGY and CDR2 SAAAGT. The CDR3 length is 15 residues. CDR3 sequence reads: CATQTESSYNSPLHF. The CDR3 DNA reads TGTGCCACCCAGACAGAGAGCTCCTATAATTCACCCCTCCACTTT.

This clonotype was detected only a few times. The V and J genes are TRBV28 and TRBJ2-2, with 11 positions matching TRBD2. The CDR3 totals 16 residues. Germline CDR1 reads MDHEN; CDR2 reads SYDVKM. V lost 5 bases, J lost 7 bases, and 9 bases stayed unmatched. The CDR3 here is CASSRIAGGPGGELFF. In DNA, the CDR3 is TGTGCCAGCAGTCGTATAGCGGGGGGGCCCGGCGGGGAGCTGTTTTTT.

This clonotype was counted only a few times. V gene TRBV10-3 combines with J gene TRBJ2-5; D remains unclear. This CDR3 has 13 amino acids. The germline V gene has CDR1 ENHRY and CDR2 SYGVKD. The germline V and J ends were trimmed by 0 bases and 12 bases, with 14 bases remaining between them. CDR3 bases: TGTGCCATCAGTGAGTCGGCTCCAGACGGAAAGTACTTC. Its protein is CAISESAPDGKYF.

There are a few counts of this clonotype. This chain uses TRBV24-1 with TRBJ2-2; 7 bases align to TRBD2. The CDR3 length is 15 residues. Germline lookup yields CDR1 KGHDR and CDR2 SFDVKD. Unmatched junction bases numbered 3, after V lost 0 bases and J lost 6 bases. CDR3 DNA: TGTGCCACCAGTGATTTGCCGGGGGGTGCCGGGGAGCTGTTTTTT. This codes for CATSDLPGGAGELFF.

The gene calls are TRBV5-6 and TRBJ2-1; 11 positions agree with TRBD2. The CDR3 contains 15 residues. Germline assignment: CDR1 SGHDT and CDR2 YYEEEE. V trimming: 6 bases; J trimming: 8 bases; junction bases outside the gene matches: 10. The CDR3 sequence is CASNTPLAGEYEQFF. As DNA, the CDR3 is TGTGCCAGCAACACCCCACTAGCGGGGGAGTATGAGCAGTTCTTC.

Comments on this clonotype: A much more abundant neighbour one base away suggests this may be a read error. The gene calls are TRBV7-6 and TRBJ1-2; 8 positions match TRBD1. This CDR3 comprises 15 residues. Germline CDR1 SGHVS, CDR2 FNYEAQ. The chain's CDR3 is CASSQLGQATYVYTF. For the CDR3, the DNA is TGTGCCAGCAGCCAATTGGGACAGGCGACCTATGTCTACACCTTC.